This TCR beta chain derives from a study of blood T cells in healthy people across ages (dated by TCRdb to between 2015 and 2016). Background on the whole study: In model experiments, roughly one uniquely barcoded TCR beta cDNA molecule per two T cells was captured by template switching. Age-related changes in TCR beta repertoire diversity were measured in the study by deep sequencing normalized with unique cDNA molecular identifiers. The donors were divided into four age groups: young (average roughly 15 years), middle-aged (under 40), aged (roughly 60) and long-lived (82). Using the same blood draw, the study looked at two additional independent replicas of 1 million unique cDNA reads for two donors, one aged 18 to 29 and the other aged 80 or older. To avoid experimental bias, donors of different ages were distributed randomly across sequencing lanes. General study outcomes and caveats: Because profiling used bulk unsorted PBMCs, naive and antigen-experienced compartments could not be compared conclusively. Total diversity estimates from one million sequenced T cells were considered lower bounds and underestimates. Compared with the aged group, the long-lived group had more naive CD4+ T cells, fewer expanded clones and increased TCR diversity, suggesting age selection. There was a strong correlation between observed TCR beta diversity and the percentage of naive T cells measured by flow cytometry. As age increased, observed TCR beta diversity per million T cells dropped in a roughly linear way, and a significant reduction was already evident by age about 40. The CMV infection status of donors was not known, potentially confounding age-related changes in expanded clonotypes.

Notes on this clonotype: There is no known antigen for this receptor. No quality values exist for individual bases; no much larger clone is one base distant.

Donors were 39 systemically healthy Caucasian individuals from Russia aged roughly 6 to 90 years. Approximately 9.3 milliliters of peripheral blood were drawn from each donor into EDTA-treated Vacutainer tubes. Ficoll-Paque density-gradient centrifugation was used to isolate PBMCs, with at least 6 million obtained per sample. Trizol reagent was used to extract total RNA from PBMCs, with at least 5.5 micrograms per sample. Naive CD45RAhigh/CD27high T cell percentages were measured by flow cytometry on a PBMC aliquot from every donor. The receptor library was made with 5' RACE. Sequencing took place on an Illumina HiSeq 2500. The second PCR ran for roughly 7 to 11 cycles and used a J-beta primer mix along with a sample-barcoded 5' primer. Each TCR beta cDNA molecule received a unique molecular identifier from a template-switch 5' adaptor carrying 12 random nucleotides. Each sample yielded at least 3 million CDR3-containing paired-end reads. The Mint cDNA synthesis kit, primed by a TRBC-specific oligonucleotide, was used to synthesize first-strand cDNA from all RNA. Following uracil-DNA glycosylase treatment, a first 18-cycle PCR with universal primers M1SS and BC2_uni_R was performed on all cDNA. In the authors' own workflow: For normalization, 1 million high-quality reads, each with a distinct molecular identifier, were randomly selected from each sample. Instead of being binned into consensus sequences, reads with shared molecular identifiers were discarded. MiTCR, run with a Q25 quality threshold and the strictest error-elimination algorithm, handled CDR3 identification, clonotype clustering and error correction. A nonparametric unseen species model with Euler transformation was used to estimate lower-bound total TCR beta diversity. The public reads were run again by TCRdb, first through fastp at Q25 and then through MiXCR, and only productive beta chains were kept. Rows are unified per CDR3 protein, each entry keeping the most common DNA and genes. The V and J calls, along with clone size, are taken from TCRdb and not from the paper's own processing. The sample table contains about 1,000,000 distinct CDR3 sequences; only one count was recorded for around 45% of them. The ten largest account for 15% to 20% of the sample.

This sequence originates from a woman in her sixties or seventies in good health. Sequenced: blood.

Here the CDR3 is given as CASSHSIAGGPSSAETQYF. The DNA sequence is given as TGTGCCAGCAGCCATTCTATAGCGGGAGGGCCATCTTCGGCAGAGACCCAGTACTTC. The V and J segments used are TRBV4-2 and TRBJ2-5; TRBD2 agrees with 11 junctional bases. V trim: 3 bases; J trim: 4 bases; unmatched bases: 16. From the germline V gene, CDR1 is LGHNA and CDR2 is YNFKEQ. The CDR3 sequence holds 19 residues, the cysteine and phenylalanine included. Only the CDR3 DNA is retained, 57 bases long and in frame from the first base.